The rows below give T cell receptor beta chains drawn from one sample of a study of graft-versus-host responses after intestinal transplantation. Sequencing used immunoSEQ multiplex PCR; TCRdb keeps in-frame clones, though not all of them. The sample lists 6,600 or so clones, around 22% seen once, with 6% to 7% in the top ten. Sequenced material: alloreactive CD8+ T cells from a mixed lymphocyte reaction culture, taken before transplantation. These receptors were taken from a human patient who was an organ donor for intestinal transplantation. The CDR3 runs from the conserved cysteine through the conserved F or W. D genes are given only for firm matches. Clone size is not always given. Where it is, it says once, few, many or a class for expanded clones.

D: -
J: TRBJ2-7
size: few
V: TRBV7-9
CDR3: CASSPGSYEQYF
DNA: TGTGCCAGCAGTCCCGGGTCCTACGAGCAGTACTTC

D: -
J: TRBJ2-7
size: -
V: TRBV28
CDR3: CASSSTAGGYYEQYF
DNA: TGTGCCAGCAGTTCGACCGCCGGCGGTTACTACGAGCAGTACTTC

D: TRBD2
J: TRBJ2-5
size: -
V: TRBV11-2
CDR3: CASSLLAGGPGSTYF
DNA: TGTGCCAGCAGCTTGCTAGCGGGAGGGCCCGGGTCCACGTACTTC

D: -
J: TRBJ1-1
size: medium-sized
V: TRBV7-9
CDR3: CASSLMSFLAFF
DNA: TGTGCCAGCAGCTTAATGAGCTTCTTGGCTTTCTTT

D: -
J: TRBJ2-1
size: few
V: TRBV4-1
CDR3: CASSQVMANEQFF
DNA: TGCGCCAGCAGCCAAGTAATGGCCAATGAGCAGTTCTTC

D: -
J: TRBJ2-7
size: medium-sized
V: TRBV7-6
CDR3: CASSLGGGGYEQYF
DNA: TGTGCCAGCAGCTTAGGCGGAGGGGGCTACGAGCAGTACTTC

D: TRBD2
J: TRBJ2-7
size: large
V: TRBV4-3
CDR3: CASSQDSPSGNEQYF
DNA: TGCGCCAGCAGCCAAGACTCACCCAGCGGGAACGAGCAGTACTTC

D: TRBD2
J: TRBJ2-1
size: few
V: TRBV7-2
CDR3: CASSFASGGSNSYNEQFF
DNA: TGTGCCAGCAGCTTTGCTAGCGGCGGGAGTAACTCCTACAATGAGCAGTTCTTC

D: TRBD1
J: TRBJ2-7
size: few
V: TRBV7-4
CDR3: CASSRRDRTYEQYF
DNA: TGTGCCAGCAGCCGCCGGGACAGGACCTACGAGCAGTACTTC

D: TRBD1
J: TRBJ2-7
size: medium-sized
V: TRBV4-1
CDR3: CASSQTGEDEQYF
DNA: TGCGCCAGCAGCCAAACAGGGGAAGACGAGCAGTACTTC

D: TRBD2
J: TRBJ2-1
size: medium-sized
V: TRBV9
CDR3: CASSAGTSGSDEQFF
DNA: TGTGCCAGCAGCGCCGGGACTAGCGGGAGTGATGAGCAGTTCTTC

D: TRBD1
J: TRBJ2-1
size: -
V: TRBV6-9
CDR3: CASSERDRGSYNEQFF
DNA: TGTGCCAGCAGTGAAAGGGACAGGGGTTCCTACAATGAGCAGTTCTTC

D: TRBD2
J: TRBJ2-7
size: -
V: TRBV19
CDR3: CASSAGGGYEQYF
DNA: TGTGCCAGTAGCGCGGGAGGTGGGTACGAGCAGTACTTC

D: TRBD2
J: TRBJ2-5
size: -
V: TRBV19
CDR3: CASSALGLALQETQYF
DNA: TGTGCCAGTAGTGCCTTGGGACTAGCTCTCCAAGAGACCCAGTACTTC

D: TRBD1
J: TRBJ2-7
size: -
V: TRBV28
CDR3: CASSPGQGVYEQYF
DNA: TGTGCCAGCAGTCCGGGACAGGGCGTCTACGAGCAGTACTTC

D: -
J: TRBJ1-1
size: few
V: TRBV27
CDR3: CASSLFTVSTEAFF
DNA: TGTGCCAGCAGTTTATTTACTGTGAGCACTGAAGCTTTCTTT

D: -
J: TRBJ2-7
size: -
V: TRBV6-6
CDR3: CASGLRLDTYEQYF
DNA: TGTGCCAGCGGACTCCGACTAGACACCTACGAGCAGTACTTC

D: TRBD1
J: TRBJ1-2
size: -
V: TRBV7-3
CDR3: CASSSSSQGAYGYTF
DNA: TGTGCCAGCAGCTCTAGCTCCCAGGGGGCCTATGGCTACACCTTC

D: TRBD2
J: TRBJ2-7
size: few
V: TRBV7-6
CDR3: CASSLAWGLAGGSNEQYF
DNA: TGTGCCAGCAGCTTAGCCTGGGGACTAGCGGGAGGATCCAACGAGCAGTACTTC

D: TRBD1
J: TRBJ1-2
size: few
V: TRBV5-6
CDR3: CASSLRGPHGYTF
DNA: TGTGCCAGCAGCTTGAGGGGGCCGCATGGCTACACCTTC

D: TRBD1
J: TRBJ2-3
size: -
V: TRBV6-1
CDR3: CASSEWTGPGADTQYF
DNA: TGTGCCAGCAGTGAATGGACAGGACCGGGCGCAGATACGCAGTATTTT

D: -
J: TRBJ2-5
size: -
V: TRBV5-1
CDR3: CASSLYQETQYF
DNA: TGCGCCAGCAGCTTGTACCAAGAGACCCAGTACTTC

D: -
J: TRBJ2-7
size: -
V: TRBV5-6
CDR3: CASSQVSGVGYEQYF
DNA: TGTGCCAGCAGCCAAGTTTCGGGAGTAGGTTACGAGCAGTACTTC

D: TRBD2
J: TRBJ2-1
size: few
V: TRBV16
CDR3: CASSQMAGGIYNEQFF
DNA: TGTGCCAGCAGCCAGATGGCGGGAGGGATCTACAATGAGCAGTTCTTC

D: -
J: TRBJ1-6
size: -
V: TRBV4-1
CDR3: CASSQVNGANSPLHF
DNA: TGCGCCAGCAGCCAAGTTAATGGGGCCAATTCACCCCTCCACTTT

D: TRBD2
J: TRBJ2-3
size: -
V: TRBV13
CDR3: CASSPAGTSGRNTQYF
DNA: TGTGCCAGCAGCCCAGCGGGGACTAGCGGGAGAAATACGCAGTATTTT

D: -
J: TRBJ2-1
size: -
V: TRBV27
CDR3: CASSRPGTLYSEQFF
DNA: TGTGCCAGCAGCCGCCCGGGGACTCTCTACAGTGAGCAGTTCTTC

D: TRBD2
J: TRBJ2-7
size: medium-sized
V: TRBV27
CDR3: CASSLSGGFTYEQYF
DNA: TGTGCCAGCAGTTTATCGGGGGGGTTTACCTACGAGCAGTACTTC

D: TRBD2
J: TRBJ2-1
size: medium-sized
V: TRBV6-5
CDR3: CASSHTSGEYNEQFF
DNA: TGTGCCAGCAGTCACACTAGCGGGGAATACAATGAGCAGTTCTTC

D: TRBD2
J: TRBJ2-7
size: few
V: TRBV5-5
CDR3: CASSGTSASSYEQYF
DNA: TGTGCCAGCAGCGGGACTAGCGCCAGCTCCTACGAGCAGTACTTC

D: -
J: TRBJ2-5
size: few
V: TRBV19
CDR3: CASSIGYQETQYF
DNA: TGTGCCAGTAGTATAGGGTACCAAGAGACCCAGTACTTC

D: TRBD1
J: TRBJ2-7
size: medium-sized
V: TRBV19
CDR3: CASSIGVPTSGTETYEQYF
DNA: TGTGCCAGTAGTATTGGCGTCCCTACCTCCGGGACAGAGACCTACGAGCAGTACTTC